The rows below give T cell receptor beta chains drawn from one sample of a study of OX40 agonist ivuxolimab in advanced cancers. The assay was immunoSEQ multiplex PCR, and TCRdb's table has in-frame clones only and misses some. Of 50,000 to 75,000 clones listed, 85% to 90% are singletons. Specimen: CD4+ or CD8+ T cells sorted from blood, collected in a trial of the OX40 agonist ivuxolimab. All receptors derive from an adult with an advanced solid tumor such as melanoma, head and neck, liver or kidney cancer. Each CDR3 is given with its conserved first and last residue. D genes are given only for firm matches. Size is stated for part of the rows, as once, few or many counts, or as a class when the clone is expanded.

J gene,V gene,D gene,clone size,CDR3 protein,CDR3 DNA
TRBJ2-3,TRBV19,-,-,CASSIRGSDRAGLGTDTQYF,TGTGCCAGTAGTATAAGGGGGTCGGACAGAGCCGGCCTTGGCACAGATACGCAGTATTTT
TRBJ1-2,TRBV28,-,-,CASTPAVRADGYTF,TGTGCCAGCACCCCCGCCGTCAGGGCCGATGGCTACACCTTC
TRBJ2-1,TRBV27,-,-,CASRRGSRDNEQFF,TGTGCCAGCCGACGGGGGTCCCGGGACAATGAGCAGTTCTTC
TRBJ2-1,TRBV6-6,-,-,CASRPGEDEQFF,TGTGCCAGCAGGCCAGGTGAAGATGAGCAGTTCTTC
TRBJ2-2,TRBV7-3,-,-,CASSSARGTDTGELFF,TGTGCCAGCAGCTCAGCACGGGGGACAGATACCGGGGAGCTGTTTTTT
TRBJ2-7,TRBV30,-,-,CAWSVSTYEQYF,TGTGCCTGGAGTGTCTCAACTTACGAGCAGTACTTC
TRBJ2-3,TRBV27,-,-,CASKTLRRDGDTQYF,TGTGCCAGCAAGACTTTACGCCGGGACGGAGATACGCAGTATTTT
TRBJ2-7,TRBV2,TRBD1,-,CASSEATGNPYEQYF,TGTGCCAGCAGTGAGGCGACAGGGAATCCCTACGAGCAGTACTTC
TRBJ2-5,TRBV12-2,-,once,CASRLGAIEAEGLQYF,TGTGCAAGTCGCTTAGGGGCCATAGAAGCAGAGGGGCTCCAGTACTTC
TRBJ2-7,TRBV28,-,-,CASSSLDRTKTRTSYEQYF,TGTGCCAGCAGTTCCCTCGACAGGACCAAAACTAGAACCTCCTACGAGCAGTACTTC
TRBJ1-2,TRBV2,-,-,CASSEYSYTF,TGTGCCAGCAGTGAGTACAGCTACACCTTC
TRBJ1-1,TRBV9,-,few,CASSVFPTELNTEAFF,TGTGCCAGCAGCGTATTTCCCACGGAGTTGAACACTGAAGCTTTCTTT
TRBJ2-7,TRBV11-3,TRBD1,-,CASSPGQDYEQYF,TGTGCCAGCAGCCCGGGACAGGATTACGAGCAGTACTTC
TRBJ1-1,TRBV7-9,-,-,CASSLDPWCAFF,TGTGCCAGCAGCCTCGACCCATGGTGTGCTTTCTTT
TRBJ2-7,TRBV7-9,TRBD1,-,CASSSPGQGHYEQYF,TGTGCCAGCAGCTCTCCGGGACAGGGTCACTACGAGCAGTACTTC
TRBJ2-5,TRBV7-3,TRBD1,-,CASSQTGGLETQYF,TGTGCCAGCAGCCAGACAGGGGGTTTGGAGACCCAGTACTTC
TRBJ2-7,TRBV5-4,-,-,CASSPPGGRVHEQYF,TGTGCCAGCAGCCCGCCCGGGGGCAGGGTCCACGAGCAGTACTTC
TRBJ1-1,TRBV2,TRBD1,-,CASMGQEAFF,TGTGCCAGCATGGGACAGGAAGCTTTCTTT
TRBJ2-1,TRBV7-2,TRBD2,-,CAQPGLAGRGIEFF,TGTGCCCAGCCCGGACTAGCGGGAAGGGGGATTGAGTTCTTC
TRBJ2-1,TRBV9,-,-,CASRDSDNEQFF,TGTGCCAGCAGGGACAGTGACAATGAGCAGTTCTTC
TRBJ2-7,TRBV9,-,once,CASSVSGGLSYEQYF,TGTGCCAGCAGCGTAAGCGGAGGCCTCTCCTACGAGCAGTACTTC
TRBJ1-4,TRBV6-5,-,-,CASSWDTNEKLFF,TGTGCCAGCAGTTGGGACACTAATGAAAAACTGTTTTTT
TRBJ1-1,TRBV7-8,-,-,CASSSGAPNTEAFF,TGTGCCAGCAGCTCGGGGGCCCCAAACACTGAAGCTTTCTTT
TRBJ2-4,TRBV7-9,TRBD1,-,CASSSGQVKNIQYF,TGTGCCAGCAGCTCGGGACAGGTCAAAAACATTCAGTACTTC
TRBJ2-3,TRBV9,TRBD2,-,CASSVETGGGTDTQYF,TGTGCCAGCAGCGTAGAGACGGGAGGAGGTACAGATACGCAGTATTTT
TRBJ1-1,TRBV28,-,few,CASSFRGSGVLAFF,TGTGCCAGCAGTTTCCGAGGTTCGGGAGTGTTAGCTTTCTTT
TRBJ2-2,TRBV27,-,-,CASRGRGAGELFF,TGTGCCAGCAGGGGCAGGGGGGCCGGGGAGCTGTTTTTT
TRBJ1-5,TRBV2,-,-,CASGGQPQHF,TGTGCCAGCGGGGGTCAGCCCCAGCATTTT
TRBJ2-7,TRBV7-8,-,-,CASSWDFNYEQYF,TGTGCCAGCAGCTGGGACTTCAACTACGAGCAGTACTTC
TRBJ2-3,TRBV7-9,-,-,CASSLVTDAGFTDTQYF,TGTGCCAGCAGCTTAGTGACGGACGCCGGATTCACAGATACGCAGTATTTT
TRBJ1-5,TRBV5-6,-,-,CASSLGQASNQPQHF,TGTGCCAGCAGCTTGGGACAGGCTAGCAATCAGCCCCAGCATTTT
TRBJ2-1,TRBV19,-,once,CASSTDGYNEQFF,TGTGCCAGTAGTACGGACGGATACAATGAGCAGTTCTTC
TRBJ2-3,TRBV18,TRBD1,-,CASSPLPGQGASDTQYF,TGTGCCAGCTCACCTTTACCGGGACAGGGGGCCTCAGATACGCAGTATTTT
TRBJ2-3,TRBV5-8,-,few,CASSSFPSTDTQYF,TGTGCCAGCAGTTCCTTCCCTAGCACAGATACGCAGTATTTT
TRBJ2-5,TRBV5-1,-,-,CASSLPGQETQYF,TGCGCCAGCAGCTTGCCAGGTCAAGAGACCCAGTACTTC
TRBJ2-1,TRBV7-3,TRBD1,-,CASSSSGGPYNEQFF,TGTGCCAGCAGCTCATCAGGGGGTCCCTACAATGAGCAGTTCTTC
TRBJ2-7,TRBV29-1,-,-,CSVEVGSTTYEQYF,TGCAGCGTTGAAGTAGGGAGCACGACCTACGAGCAGTACTTC
TRBJ1-4,TRBV14,-,-,CASSQPATGFNEKLFF,TGTGCCAGCAGCCAACCTGCGACAGGCTTTAATGAAAAACTGTTTTTT
TRBJ2-3,TRBV27,TRBD2,-,CASSFAGLAGNTDTQYF,TGTGCCAGCAGTTTCGCGGGCCTAGCGGGAAACACAGATACGCAGTATTTT
TRBJ1-4,TRBV9,TRBD1,-,CASSDRQGTEKLFF,TGTGCCAGCAGCGACCGACAGGGGACTGAAAAACTGTTTTTT
TRBJ1-3,TRBV5-1,-,few,CASSLGDTIYF,TGCGCCAGCAGCTTGGGGGACACCATATATTTT
TRBJ2-7,TRBV19,TRBD1,-,CASRTTGGSYEQYF,TGTGCCAGTAGGACAACAGGGGGCTCTTACGAGCAGTACTTC
TRBJ1-1,TRBV27,-,-,CASSFRGMNTEAFF,TGTGCCAGCAGTTTTCGGGGGATGAACACTGAAGCTTTCTTT
TRBJ2-1,TRBV7-7,-,once,CASSTGLSTGEQFF,TGTGCCAGCAGCACTGGACTCTCTACGGGCGAGCAGTTCTTC
TRBJ1-1,TRBV5-1,-,few,CASSLAPGYTEAFF,TGCGCCAGCAGCTTGGCGCCGGGATACACTGAAGCTTTCTTT
TRBJ2-7,TRBV6-1,-,-,CASSAQWWYEQYF,TGTGCCAGCAGTGCCCAGTGGTGGTACGAGCAGTACTTC
TRBJ1-1,TRBV9,TRBD1,-,CASSAGDRGSTEAFF,TGTGCCAGCAGCGCTGGGGACAGGGGCTCCACTGAAGCTTTCTTT
TRBJ2-3,TRBV12-5,-,few,CASAPVGGTDTQYF,TGTGCTAGTGCCCCTGTCGGTGGCACAGATACGCAGTATTTT
TRBJ1-5,TRBV27,TRBD1,-,CASSLSGTGSNQPQHF,TGTGCCAGCAGTCTAAGTGGGACAGGGTCCAATCAGCCCCAGCATTTT